The next 32 T cell receptor beta chains were all read from a single sample in a study of T-cell memory formation after mild COVID-19. TCRdb processed the 5' RACE reads anew with MiXCR; each CDR3 protein has one entry. The table records about 160,000 distinct CDR3 sequences, 25% to 40% of them present only once. Sequencing was performed on PBMCs or a T cell subset sorted from them (not recorded which). These receptors originate from an adult woman who had mild COVID-19 (a few samples of this study predate the infection). Cell type and time point are not known.

The V and J genes are TRBV2 and TRBJ2-5, with D unclear. Trimming took off 4 bases at V and 0 bases at J, with 6 bases between the two ends. Germline CDR1 reads SNHLY; CDR2 reads FYNNEI. The CDR3 is made up of 13 amino acids. In DNA form, the CDR3 reads TGTGCCAGCAGTGGGGGTTACCAAGAGACCCAGTACTTC. This sequence encodes CASSGGYQETQYF.

The chain joins TRBV24-1 to TRBJ2-1; TRBD2 aligns across 14 bases. This CDR3 has 16 residues. Germline V lookup: CDR1 KGHDR, CDR2 SFDVKD. J lost 9 bases, V lost 3 bases, and 6 bases had no gene match. In DNA form, the CDR3 reads TGTGCCACCAGTGATCCGGGACTAGCGGGAGTAAGTGAGCAGTTCTTC. Protein sequence: CATSDPGLAGVSEQFF.

The chain couples TRBV7-6 to TRBJ2-1; TRBD2 aligns across 10 bases. CDR1 and CDR2 from the germline V gene are SGHVS and FNYEAQ. There are 13 residues in the CDR3. Unmatched junction bases numbered 3, after V lost 5 bases and J lost 8 bases. DNA for the CDR3: TGTGCCAGCAGCGAGCGGGAGGGCGATGAGCAGTTCTTC. Translated, it gives CASSEREGDEQFF.

The chain has TRBV7-9 and TRBJ2-1; perhaps TRBD2 as D (6 bases). The V gene's germline CDR1 is SEHNR and CDR2 FQNEAQ (reference sequence). The CDR3 totals 13 residues. Trimming shortened V by 5 bases and J by 6 bases, and 11 bases separated the two germline ends. The DNA of the CDR3 is TGTGCCAGCAGCAGGGACTTCCCCAATGAGCAGTTCTTC. Translation: CASSRDFPNEQFF.

This clonotype came up a few times. The chain is built from TRBV7-2 and TRBJ2-7, with unresolved D. Trimming cost V 5 bases and J 0 bases, with 5 bases left between them. CDR1 and CDR2 from the germline V gene are SGHTA and FQGNSA. This CDR3 is 12 amino acids long. The CDR3 DNA follows: TGTGCCAGCAGCGCATACTCCTACGAGCAGTACTTC. It translates to CASSAYSYEQYF.

The chain links TRBV7-6 to TRBJ1-5; D unresolved. The germline V gene encodes CDR1 SGHVS and CDR2 FNYEAQ. The ends were cut back, 3 bases at V and 3 bases at J, with 3 bases in the middle. The CDR3 loop spans 12 amino acids. CDR3 bases: TGTGCCAGCAGCTTGTACAATCAGCCCCAGCATTTT. Its translation: CASSLYNQPQHF.

The chain couples TRBV12-3 or TRBV12-4 to TRBJ1-5; TRBD1 matches at 7 bases. The V segment lost 6 bases and the J segment 8 bases; nucleotides outside the gene matches: 13. The CDR3 is 15 amino acids. CDR3 bases: TGTGCCAGCAGGGGGGGTGACAGGGCTGTCGAGCCCCAGCATTTT. Translated: CASRGGDRAVEPQHF.

CDR3 DNA sequence: TGTGCCATCACCGGGACGGATGCGGCGAGGTTGACAGATACGCAGTATTTT. Residues: CAITGTDAARLTDTQYF. The J gene is TRBJ2-3, the V gene TRBV10-3; D is perhaps TRBD1 or TRBD2 (5 bases each). The germline gives CDR1 ENHRY, CDR2 SYGVKD. Between the trimmed V and J ends, which lost 7 bases and 3 bases, there was a span of 23 bases. This CDR3 region has 17 residues.

This clonotype occurred a few times. The chain is built from TRBV28 and TRBJ2-5; 13 nucleotides match TRBD2. Germline loops: CDR1 MDHEN, CDR2 SYDVKM. The CDR3 is made up of 16 amino acids. J gave up 5 bases and V 4 bases, and 7 bases lay outside the gene matches. The CDR3 loop is CASSSPGLAGEETQYF. The CDR3 region has the DNA TGTGCCAGCAGTTCCCCCGGACTAGCGGGAGAGGAGACCCAGTACTTC.

The chain recombines TRBV6-5 with TRBJ2-3, with 8 bases matching TRBD1. CDR3 length equals 13 residues. Germline V gene sequence: CDR1 MNHEY, CDR2 SVGAGI. V was pared by 10 bases and J by 5 bases, with 8 bases of the junction left unmatched. The CDR3 reads CAISGGPGDTQYF. The CDR3, as DNA: TGTGCCATCTCAGGGGGCCCGGGAGATACGCAGTATTTT.

The CDR3 sequence: CASSLTSSTLTDTQYF. CDR3 coding DNA: TGTGCCAGCAGCTTGACTAGCAGCACACTCACAGATACGCAGTATTTT. This chain joins TRBV5-5 and TRBJ2-3, with D possibly being TRBD2 (6 bases). Trimming pared 1 base from V and 2 bases from J, leaving 14 bases between. The germline V gene has CDR1 SGHKS and CDR2 YYEKEE (reference sequence). The CDR3 totals 16 residues.

The V gene is TRBV7-6, the J gene TRBJ2-1; perhaps TRBD2 as D (6 bases). Deletions cut 4 bases from V and 1 base from J, with 14 bases between. The CDR3 is 16 amino acids. Germline assignment: CDR1 SGHVS and CDR2 FNYEAQ. The CDR3 spells CASSYEEGGSYNEQFF. DNA of the CDR3: TGTGCCAGCAGCTATGAGGAGGGTGGGTCCTACAATGAGCAGTTCTTC.

The rearrangement uses TRBV6-5 and TRBJ1-2; 8 bases agree with TRBD1. The germline V gene has CDR1 MNHEY and CDR2 SVGAGI. V shed 1 base, J shed 4 bases, and the junction held 5 bases outside the gene matches. This CDR3 has 15 amino acids. CDR3 nucleotides: TGTGCCAGCAGTTACTGGACAGGGTCGGGCTATGGCTACACCTTC. Its protein is CASSYWTGSGYGYTF.

There are a few counts of this clonotype. J is TRBJ2-1 and V is TRBV6-1, with TRBD1 as a possible D gene (7 bases). Per germline, CDR1 MNHNS and CDR2 SASEGT. The CDR3 covers 15 residues. The V end was cut by 2 bases, the J end by 1 base, with 9 bases between. The CDR3 DNA sequence: TGTGCCAGCAGTGAACAGGGGGGTTCCTACAATGAGCAGTTCTTC. Translation: CASSEQGGSYNEQFF.

This rearrangement joins TRBV25-1 to TRBJ1-1, with D hard to call. V lost 3 bases to trimming and J lost 5 bases, with 4 bases between them. Germline CDR1 is MGHDK and CDR2 is SYGVNS. CDR3 length: 11 amino acids. The CDR3 coding sequence is TGTGCCAGCAGTGACCAGACTGAAGCTTTCTTT. This translates into CASSDQTEAFF.

In its sample, this clonotype was seen many times. The CDR3 DNA reads as TGTGCCAGCACCACCATTACAGGGGGCCTGAAGATTGTGAACACTGAAGCTTTCTTT. Translation: CASTTITGGLKIVNTEAFF. This chain joins TRBV12-3 or TRBV12-4 and TRBJ1-1; the match to TRBD1 covers 9 bases. The CDR3 runs 19 residues. J was trimmed by 0 bases and V by 7 bases; bases with no gene match: 18.

This clonotype was counted a few times. This chain connects TRBV5-1 to TRBJ2-2, with D perhaps matching TRBD2 (6 bases). The ends were cut back, 2 bases at V and 0 bases at J, with 14 bases in the middle. CDR3 length: 17 amino acids. In germline, CDR1 is SGHRS, CDR2 YFSETQ. The DNA for the CDR3 is TGCGCCAGCAGCTTTGGCCTGACTAGTACGAACACCGGGGAGCTGTTTTTT. It specifies CASSFGLTSTNTGELFF.

The gene calls are TRBV7-9 and TRBJ2-1; D uncertain. The CDR3 is 12 residues long. Germline V gene sequence: CDR1 SEHNR, CDR2 FQNEAQ (reference sequence). Between the trimmed V and J ends, which lost 5 bases and 8 bases, there was a span of 10 bases. The CDR3 protein is CASSDKVDEQFF. The CDR3 DNA is TGTGCCAGCAGCGACAAGGTGGATGAGCAGTTCTTC. Full variable domain (missing parts from reference TRBV7-9 and TRBJ2-1): DTGVSQNPRHKITKRGQNVTFRCDPISEHNRLYWYRQTLGQGPEFLTYFQNEAQLEKSRLLSDRFSAERPKGSFSTLEIQRTEQGDSAMYLCASSDKVDEQFFGPGTRLTVL.

This clonotype was picked up a small number of times. The chain uses TRBV27 and TRBJ1-2; 11 bases align to TRBD1. This CDR3 contains 15 residues. The V gene's germline CDR1 is MNHEY and CDR2 SMNVEV (reference sequence). The V segment lost 5 bases and the J segment 2 bases; nucleotides outside the gene matches: 4. DNA for the CDR3: TGTGCCAGCAGTACAGGGGACAGGGGGAACTATGGCTACACCTTC. This sequence encodes CASSTGDRGNYGYTF.

The chain couples TRBV15 to TRBJ2-2; D possibly corresponds to TRBD2 (6 bases). Looked up from germline, CDR1 is LNHNV and CDR2 is YYDKDF (reference sequence). The CDR3 spans 19 residues. Trimming pared 0 bases from V and 6 bases from J, leaving 23 bases between. The CDR3 nucleotides are TGTGCCACCAGCAGAGATTTGGGGCATGCCGGGGAGGAGGCCGGGGAGCTGTTTTTT. This encodes CATSRDLGHAGEEAGELFF.

V and J are TRBV20-1 and TRBJ1-1; D is unclear. CDR3 length equals 11 residues. Trimming removed 1 base at V and 3 bases at J, with 3 bases between. The V gene's germline CDR1 is DFQATT and CDR2 SNEGSKA (reference sequence). In nucleotides, the CDR3 is TGCAGTGCTAGAGCGGACACTGAAGCTTTCTTT. This codes for CSARADTEAFF.

The sample holds a few counts of this clonotype. V is TRBV5-1 and J is TRBJ1-1; 9 positions agree with TRBD1. The CDR3 is 13 amino acids. V dropped 0 bases and J dropped 8; count of bases not matched to a gene: 2. Germline CDR1 and CDR2: SGHRS and YFSETQ. The CDR3 DNA follows: TGCGCCAGCAGCTTGGGCACAGGGGGCGAAGCTTTCTTT. Translation gives CASSLGTGGEAFF.

V and J are TRBV7-2 and TRBJ2-1, with 8 bases that match TRBD1. The V gene's germline CDR1 is SGHTA and CDR2 FQGNSA. Trimming at V came to 4 bases and at J to 5 bases, leaving 7 bases not matched to a gene. The CDR3 extends over 15 amino acids. The CDR3 loop reads CASSSPRGRNNEQFF. CDR3 bases: TGTGCCAGCAGCTCCCCCAGGGGGCGTAACAATGAGCAGTTCTTC.

This chain connects TRBV12-3 or TRBV12-4 to TRBJ2-7; 14 bases map to TRBD2. V lost 6 bases to trimming and J lost 7 bases; unmatched junction nucleotides: 11. CDR3 length: 16 amino acids. This CDR3 reads CASSPVGTSGSWEQYF. The CDR3 nucleotides are TGTGCCAGCAGCCCCGTAGGGACTAGCGGGAGTTGGGAGCAGTACTTC.

The chain couples TRBV3-1 to TRBJ1-2; a possible D gene is TRBD1 (5 bases). Germline lookup yields CDR1 LGHDT and CDR2 YNNKEL (reference sequence). The CDR3 has 15 residues. Trimming cost V 6 bases and J 0 bases, with 14 bases left between them. In DNA, the CDR3 is TGTGCCAGCAGTCCCGACAGTTACCCTAACTATGGCTACACCTTC. It is translated as CASSPDSYPNYGYTF. Full variable domain (rest looked up from reference TRBV3-1 and TRBJ1-2): DTAVSQTPKYLVTQMGNDKSIKCEQNLGHDTMYWYKQDSKKFLKIMFSYNNKELIINETVPNRFSPKSPDKAHLNLHINSLELGDSAVYFCASSPDSYPNYGYTFGSGTRLTVV.

This clonotype turned up a few times. The rearrangement joins TRBV5-1 to TRBJ2-1; 10 bases agree with TRBD1. The germline V gene has CDR1 SGHRS and CDR2 YFSETQ. The CDR3 sequence is 14 residues long. V gave up 2 bases and J gave up 7 bases; unmatched junction bases: 3. CDR3 region: CASSLGTGVNEQFF. The CDR3 DNA is TGCGCCAGCAGCTTAGGGACAGGGGTAAATGAGCAGTTCTTC.

This clonotype was observed a handful of times. The DNA of the CDR3 is TGTGCCAGCAGTGAGAGGACAACCTACAATGAGCAGTTCTTC. This codes for CASSERTTYNEQFF. This chain joins TRBV2 and TRBJ2-1; the D gene is possibly TRBD1 (5 bases). The CDR3 spans 14 residues. Trimming took off 3 bases at V and 2 bases at J, with 8 bases between the two ends. Germline lookup yields CDR1 SNHLY and CDR2 FYNNEI.

The J gene is TRBJ1-1, the V gene TRBV12-3 or TRBV12-4; D unresolved. The V and J ends lost 2 bases and 5 bases respectively, with 12 bases between them. The CDR3 loop spans 14 amino acids. CDR3 in amino acids: CASSLSGIRTEAFF. As DNA, the CDR3 is TGTGCCAGCAGTTTATCTGGGATTAGGACTGAAGCTTTCTTT.

This chain connects TRBV4-3 to TRBJ1-2; tentatively, D is TRBD1 (5 bases). The CDR3 runs 13 residues. The V gene's germline CDR1 is LGHNA and CDR2 YSLEER. The V gene lost 3 bases and the J gene lost 8 bases, with 13 bases spanning the gap. CDR3 nucleotides: TGCGCCAGCAGCCAGTTGGGGGGGGAAGGCTACACCTTC. As protein: CASSQLGGEGYTF.

This clonotype was found once. The chain recombines TRBV20-1 with TRBJ2-7; D call uncertain. Trimming pared 3 bases from V and 0 bases from J, leaving 9 bases between. The germline gives CDR1 DFQATT, CDR2 SNEGSKA (reference sequence). This CDR3 comprises 13 residues. As DNA, the CDR3 is TGCAGTGCTAGGAGGCAGAGCTCCTACGAGCAGTACTTC. Its translation is CSARRQSSYEQYF.

This clonotype has a handful of counts. V and J are TRBV7-6 and TRBJ2-7; tentative D call: TRBD2 (6 bases). The CDR3 has 14 amino acids. With 1 base removed from V and 0 bases from J, the gap between germline ends came to 7 bases. The germline CDR1 and CDR2 sequences are SGHVS and FNYEAQ. The CDR3 loop is CASSLGTNSYEQYF. The DNA of the CDR3 is TGTGCCAGCAGCTTAGGGACTAACTCCTACGAGCAGTACTTC.

V is TRBV2 and J is TRBJ2-7; TRBD1 matches 11 bases. Germline V CDR1 and CDR2: SNHLY, FYNNEI. V trimming: 8 bases; J trimming: 6 bases; junction bases outside the gene matches: 3. This CDR3 comprises 12 residues. CDR3 in amino acids: CASGGTGGEQYF. DNA of the CDR3: TGTGCCAGCGGAGGGACAGGGGGCGAGCAGTACTTC.